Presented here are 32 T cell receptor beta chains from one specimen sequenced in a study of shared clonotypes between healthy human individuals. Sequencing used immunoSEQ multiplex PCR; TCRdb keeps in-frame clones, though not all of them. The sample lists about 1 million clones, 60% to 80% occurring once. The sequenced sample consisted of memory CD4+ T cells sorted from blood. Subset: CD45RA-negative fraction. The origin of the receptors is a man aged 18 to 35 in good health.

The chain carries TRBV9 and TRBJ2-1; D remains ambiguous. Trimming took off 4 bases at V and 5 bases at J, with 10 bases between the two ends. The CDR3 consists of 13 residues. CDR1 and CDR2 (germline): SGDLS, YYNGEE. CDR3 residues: CASSPHGNNEQFF. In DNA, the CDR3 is TGTGCCAGCAGCCCACATGGGAACAATGAGCAGTTCTTC.

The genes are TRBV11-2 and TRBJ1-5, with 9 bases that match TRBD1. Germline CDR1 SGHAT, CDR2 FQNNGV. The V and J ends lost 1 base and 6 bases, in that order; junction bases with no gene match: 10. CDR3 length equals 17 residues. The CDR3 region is CASSLVVTGGLRQPQHF. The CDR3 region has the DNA TGTGCCAGCAGCTTAGTAGTGACAGGGGGTTTGCGTCAGCCCCAGCATTTT.

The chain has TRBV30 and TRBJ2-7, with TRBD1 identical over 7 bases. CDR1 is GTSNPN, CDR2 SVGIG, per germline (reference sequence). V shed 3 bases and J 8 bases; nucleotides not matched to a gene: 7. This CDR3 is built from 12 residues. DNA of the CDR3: TGTGCCTGGAGGGAGACAGGGAGCAAGCAGTACTTC. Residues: CAWRETGSKQYF.

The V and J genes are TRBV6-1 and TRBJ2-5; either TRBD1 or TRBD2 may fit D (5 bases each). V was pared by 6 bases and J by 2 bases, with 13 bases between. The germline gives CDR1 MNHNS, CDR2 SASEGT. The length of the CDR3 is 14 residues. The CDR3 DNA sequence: TGTGCCAGCAGGATGGGACGGTCACAAGAGACCCAGTACTTC. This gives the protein CASRMGRSQETQYF.

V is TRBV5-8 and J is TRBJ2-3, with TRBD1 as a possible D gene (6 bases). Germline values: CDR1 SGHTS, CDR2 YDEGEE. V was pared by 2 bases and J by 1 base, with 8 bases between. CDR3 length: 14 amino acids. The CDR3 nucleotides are TGTGCCAGCAGCTTTTCAGGGGGCACAGATACGCAGTATTTT. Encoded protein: CASSFSGGTDTQYF.

CDR3 protein: CASSSRPGGSYEQYF. The DNA for the CDR3 is TGTGCCAGCAGCTCCCGGCCGGGAGGTAGTTACGAGCAGTACTTC. The V gene is TRBV7-2, the J gene TRBJ2-7; 7 nucleotides match TRBD2. The V gene's germline CDR1 is SGHTA and CDR2 FQGNSA. The CDR3 consists of 15 residues. Germline trimming cut 4 bases from V and 4 bases from J; bases unmatched to any gene: 10.

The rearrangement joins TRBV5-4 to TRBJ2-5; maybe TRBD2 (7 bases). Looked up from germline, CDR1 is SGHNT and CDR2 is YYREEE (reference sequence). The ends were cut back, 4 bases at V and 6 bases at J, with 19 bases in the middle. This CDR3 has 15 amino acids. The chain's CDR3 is CASSVMGGGSKTQYF. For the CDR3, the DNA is TGTGCCAGCAGCGTGATGGGGGGCGGGAGTAAGACCCAGTACTTC.

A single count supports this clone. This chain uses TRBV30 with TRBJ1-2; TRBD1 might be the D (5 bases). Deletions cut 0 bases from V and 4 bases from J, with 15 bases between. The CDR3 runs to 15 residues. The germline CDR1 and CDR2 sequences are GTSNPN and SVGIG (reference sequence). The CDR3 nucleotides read TGTGCCTGGAGTGTGAGCGGGGCTCACCTCTATGGCTACACCTTC. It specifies CAWSVSGAHLYGYTF.

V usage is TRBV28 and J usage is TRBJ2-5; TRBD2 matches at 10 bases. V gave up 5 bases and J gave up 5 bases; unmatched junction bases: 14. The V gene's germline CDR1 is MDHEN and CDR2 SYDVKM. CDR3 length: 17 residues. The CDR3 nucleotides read TGTGCCAGCAGTGCGACCGGGACTAGCGTTTCCCTGGAGACCCAGTACTTC. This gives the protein CASSATGTSVSLETQYF.

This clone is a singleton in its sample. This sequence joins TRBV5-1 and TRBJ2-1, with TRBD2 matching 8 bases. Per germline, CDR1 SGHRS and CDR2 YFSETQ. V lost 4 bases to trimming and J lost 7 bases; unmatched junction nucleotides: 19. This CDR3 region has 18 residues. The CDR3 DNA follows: TGCGCCAGCAGCCCCACCGTTTTAGCTGCGGGGGGTAGGAATGAGCAGTTCTTC. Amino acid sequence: CASSPTVLAAGGRNEQFF.

CDR3 loop: CASSPTANTEAFF. DNA of the CDR3: TGTGCCAGCAGTCCGACAGCGAACACTGAAGCTTTCTTT. The rearrangement uses TRBV7-9 and TRBJ1-1; possibly TRBD1 for D (5 bases). There are 13 residues in the CDR3. CDR1 and CDR2 from the germline V gene are SEHNR and FQNEAQ (reference sequence). Trimming left V 6 bases short and J 1 base short, with 9 bases between.

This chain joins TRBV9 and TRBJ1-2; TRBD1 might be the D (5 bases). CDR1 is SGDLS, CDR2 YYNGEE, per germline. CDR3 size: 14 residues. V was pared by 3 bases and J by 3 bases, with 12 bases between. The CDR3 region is CASSASPGHYGYTF. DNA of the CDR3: TGTGCCAGCAGCGCCAGCCCGGGACACTATGGCTACACCTTC.

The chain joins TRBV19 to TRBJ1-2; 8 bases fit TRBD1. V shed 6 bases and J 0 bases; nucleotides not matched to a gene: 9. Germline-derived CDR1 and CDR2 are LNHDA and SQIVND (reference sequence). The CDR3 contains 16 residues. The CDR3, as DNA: TGTGCCAGTAGAAGAGCCGGGACAGGAACTAACTATGGCTACACCTTC. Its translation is CASRRAGTGTNYGYTF.

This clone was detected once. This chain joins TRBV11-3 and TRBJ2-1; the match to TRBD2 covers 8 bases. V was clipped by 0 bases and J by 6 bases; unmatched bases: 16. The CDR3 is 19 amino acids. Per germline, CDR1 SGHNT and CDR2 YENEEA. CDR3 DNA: TGTGCCAGCAGCTTAGAATCAGCGGGAGAGCCCGAGGATGGCAATGAGCAGTTCTTC. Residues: CASSLESAGEPEDGNEQFF.

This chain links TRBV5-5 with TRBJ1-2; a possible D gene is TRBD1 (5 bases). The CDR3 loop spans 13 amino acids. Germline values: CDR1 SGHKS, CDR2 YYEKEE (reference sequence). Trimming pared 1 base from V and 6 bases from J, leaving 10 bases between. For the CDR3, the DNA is TGTGCCAGCAGCTTGTTTGGGGGTGATGGCTACACCTTC. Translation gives CASSLFGGDGYTF.

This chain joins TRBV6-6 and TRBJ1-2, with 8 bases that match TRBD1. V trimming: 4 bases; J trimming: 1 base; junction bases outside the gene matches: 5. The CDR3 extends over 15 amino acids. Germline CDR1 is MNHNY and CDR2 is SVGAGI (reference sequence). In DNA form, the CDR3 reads TGTGCCAGCAGTTCCCAGGGGGCGGGTAACTATGGCTACACCTTC. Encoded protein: CASSSQGAGNYGYTF.

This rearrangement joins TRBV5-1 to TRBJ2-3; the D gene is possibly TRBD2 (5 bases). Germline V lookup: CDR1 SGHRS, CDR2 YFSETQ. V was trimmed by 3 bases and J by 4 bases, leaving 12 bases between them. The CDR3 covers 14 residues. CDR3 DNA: TGCGCCAGCAGCTCGGACTTCAGCTCAGATACGCAGTATTTT. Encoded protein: CASSSDFSSDTQYF.

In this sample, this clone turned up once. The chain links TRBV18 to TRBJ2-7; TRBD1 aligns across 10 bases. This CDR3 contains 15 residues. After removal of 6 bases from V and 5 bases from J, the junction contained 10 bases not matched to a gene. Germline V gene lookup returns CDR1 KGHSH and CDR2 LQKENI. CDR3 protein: CASSPATGGPHEQYF. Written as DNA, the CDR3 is TGTGCCAGCTCCCCCGCGACAGGGGGCCCCCACGAGCAGTACTTC.

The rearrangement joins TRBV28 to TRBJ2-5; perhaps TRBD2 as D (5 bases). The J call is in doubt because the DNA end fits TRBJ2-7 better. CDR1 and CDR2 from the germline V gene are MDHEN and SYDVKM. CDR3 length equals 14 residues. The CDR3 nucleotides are TGTGCCAGCAGTTTAGCGGGCCCCAACGACGAGCAGTACTTC. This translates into CASSLAGPNDEQYF.

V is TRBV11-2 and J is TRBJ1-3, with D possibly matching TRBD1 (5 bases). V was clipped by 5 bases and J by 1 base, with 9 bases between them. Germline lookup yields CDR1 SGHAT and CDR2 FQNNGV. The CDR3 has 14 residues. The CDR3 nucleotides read TGTGCCAGCAGCCCAAAGGGGTCTGGAAACACCATATATTTT. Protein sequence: CASSPKGSGNTIYF.

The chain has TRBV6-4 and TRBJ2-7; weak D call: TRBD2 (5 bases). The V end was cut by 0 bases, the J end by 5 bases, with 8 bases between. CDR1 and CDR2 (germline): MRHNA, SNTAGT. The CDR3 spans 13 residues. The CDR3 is CASSDSGAHEQYF. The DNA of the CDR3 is TGTGCCAGCAGTGACTCGGGAGCCCACGAGCAGTACTTC.

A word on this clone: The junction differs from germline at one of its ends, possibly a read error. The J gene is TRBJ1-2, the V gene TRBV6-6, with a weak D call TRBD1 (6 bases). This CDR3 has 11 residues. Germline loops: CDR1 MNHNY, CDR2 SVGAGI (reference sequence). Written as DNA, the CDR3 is TGTGCCAGCAGTTCAACAGGGCTCCCCTCTTTC. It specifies CASSSTGLPSF.

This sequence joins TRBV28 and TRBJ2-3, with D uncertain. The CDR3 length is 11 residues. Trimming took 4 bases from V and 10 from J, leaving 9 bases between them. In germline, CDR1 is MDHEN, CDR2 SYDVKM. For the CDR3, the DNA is TGTGCCAGCAGTTCCAATAGGTCGCAGTATTTT. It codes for CASSSNRSQYF.

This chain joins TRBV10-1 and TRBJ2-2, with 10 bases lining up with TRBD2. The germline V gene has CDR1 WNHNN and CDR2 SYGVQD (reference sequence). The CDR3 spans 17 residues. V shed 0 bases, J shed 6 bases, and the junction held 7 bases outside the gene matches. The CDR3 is CASSESLAGGRPGELFF. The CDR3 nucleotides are TGCGCCAGCAGTGAGTCGTTAGCGGGGGGACGCCCCGGGGAGCTGTTTTTT.

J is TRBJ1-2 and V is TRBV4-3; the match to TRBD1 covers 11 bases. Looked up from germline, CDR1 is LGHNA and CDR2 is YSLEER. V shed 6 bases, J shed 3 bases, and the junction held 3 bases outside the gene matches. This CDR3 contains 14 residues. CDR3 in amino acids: CASRRTGGYYGYTF. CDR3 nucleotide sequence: TGCGCCAGCAGACGGACAGGGGGCTACTATGGCTACACCTTC.

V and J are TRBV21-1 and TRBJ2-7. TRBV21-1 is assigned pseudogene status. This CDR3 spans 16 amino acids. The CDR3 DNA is TGTGCCAGCAGCAAAAGCCAGGGGCAGGGAGGTGACGAGCAGTACTTC. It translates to CASSKSQGQGGDEQYF.

The CDR3 region is CASSEASFSRSTDTQYF. The DNA of the CDR3 is TGTGCCAGCAGTGAAGCGTCCTTTTCTAGATCCACAGATACGCAGTATTTT. V and J are TRBV6-1 and TRBJ2-3, with D unclear. The CDR3 is 17 amino acids. Trimming cost V 0 bases and J 2 bases, with 15 bases left between them. Germline V gene sequence: CDR1 MNHNS, CDR2 SASEGT.

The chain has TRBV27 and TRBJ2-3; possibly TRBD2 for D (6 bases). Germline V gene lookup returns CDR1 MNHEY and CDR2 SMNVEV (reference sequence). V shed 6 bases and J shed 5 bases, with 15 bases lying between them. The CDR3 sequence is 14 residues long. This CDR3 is CASSAGLVGDTQYF. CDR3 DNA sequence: TGTGCCAGCAGCGCGGGGTTGGTGGGAGATACGCAGTATTTT.

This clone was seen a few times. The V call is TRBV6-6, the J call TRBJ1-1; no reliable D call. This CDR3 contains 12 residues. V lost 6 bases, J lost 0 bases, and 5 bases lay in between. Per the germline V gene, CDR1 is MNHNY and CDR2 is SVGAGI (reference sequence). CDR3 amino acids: CASRGMNTEAFF. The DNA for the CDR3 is TGTGCCAGCAGGGGAATGAACACTGAAGCTTTCTTT.

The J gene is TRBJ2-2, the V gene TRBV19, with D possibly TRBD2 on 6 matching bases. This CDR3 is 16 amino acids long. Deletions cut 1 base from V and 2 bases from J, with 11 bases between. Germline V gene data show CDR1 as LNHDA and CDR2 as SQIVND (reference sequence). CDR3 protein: CASSIAGTRNTGELFF. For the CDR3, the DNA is TGTGCCAGTAGTATAGCGGGGACTCGAAACACCGGGGAGCTGTTTTTT.

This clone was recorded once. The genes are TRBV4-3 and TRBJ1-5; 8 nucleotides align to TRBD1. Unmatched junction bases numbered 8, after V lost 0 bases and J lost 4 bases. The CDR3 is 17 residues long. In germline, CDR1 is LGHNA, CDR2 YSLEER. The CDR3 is CASSQDWGTGVNQPQHF. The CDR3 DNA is TGCGCCAGCAGCCAAGATTGGGGGACAGGAGTTAATCAGCCCCAGCATTTT.

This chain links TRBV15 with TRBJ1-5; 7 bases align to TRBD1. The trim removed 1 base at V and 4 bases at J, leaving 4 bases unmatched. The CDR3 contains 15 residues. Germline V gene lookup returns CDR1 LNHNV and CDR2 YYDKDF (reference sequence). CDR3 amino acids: CATSRAAGGNQPQHF. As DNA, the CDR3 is TGTGCCACCAGCAGAGCGGCAGGGGGGAATCAGCCCCAGCATTTT.